These 29 T cell receptor beta chains share one sample of origin, sequenced in a study of beta chain features in type 1 diabetes. Of the isolated RNA, all was reverse transcribed, and so the sequenced material was expressed TCRB transcripts. Only in-frame clones appear in the TCRdb table, and some are missing; sequencing was by immunoSEQ multiplex PCR. This sample has 860,000 or so clones, with 17% found just once. Sequenced material: naive CD4+ T cells from blood. Source of these receptors: a woman aged 18 to 35 in good health.

Many counts were recorded for this clone. The chain is built from TRBV4-3 and TRBJ2-6; 10 bases map to TRBD1. Germline trimming cut 3 bases from V and 3 bases from J; bases unmatched to any gene: 11. The CDR3 spans 19 residues. Per the germline V gene, CDR1 is LGHNA and CDR2 is YSLEER. The CDR3 region is CASSHARQGAHLGANVLTF. The CDR3 DNA reads as TGCGCCAGCAGCCATGCACGACAGGGGGCGCATCTTGGGGCCAACGTCCTGACTTTC.

This chain uses TRBV6-6 with TRBJ2-2, with TRBD2 matching 7 bases. Trimming cost V 5 bases and J 5 bases; bases outside gene matches: 8. The CDR3 has 15 amino acids. The germline V gene encodes CDR1 MNHNY and CDR2 SVGAGI (reference sequence). The DNA of the CDR3 is TGTGCCAGCAGTCCCTCTTGGGAGGGGACCGGGGAGCTGTTTTTT. Its protein is CASSPSWEGTGELFF.

CDR3 sequence (DNA): TGTGCCAGCAGCTTCGCTTGGGGAGTCACCGGGGAGCTGTTTTTT. This translates into CASSFAWGVTGELFF. This chain links TRBV7-9 with TRBJ2-2, with D possibly being TRBD2 (5 bases). From germline, CDR1 is SEHNR and CDR2 FQNEAQ (reference sequence). Trimming took 3 bases from V and 4 from J, leaving 12 bases between them. This CDR3 is built from 15 residues. The whole variable domain, remainder taken from reference TRBV7-9 and TRBJ2-2, is DTGVSQNPRHKITKRGQNVTFRCDPISEHNRLYWYRQTLGQGPEFLTYFQNEAQLEKSRLLSDRFSAERPKGSFSTLEIQRTEQGDSAMYLCASSFAWGVTGELFFGEGSRLTVL.

The chain combines TRBV15 with TRBJ1-4; D possibly corresponds to TRBD1 (5 bases). The germline gives CDR1 LNHNV, CDR2 YYDKDF (reference sequence). This CDR3 contains 15 residues. Trimming left V 0 bases short and J 7 bases short, with 12 bases between. This CDR3 is CATSRDYTRGEKLFF. The DNA for the CDR3 is TGTGCCACCAGCAGAGACTATACAAGGGGTGAAAAACTGTTTTTT.

The rearrangement joins TRBV5-1 to TRBJ2-3; the match to TRBD2 covers 12 bases. CDR1 is SGHRS, CDR2 YFSETQ, per germline. CDR3 size: 16 residues. J was trimmed by 4 bases and V by 2 bases; bases with no gene match: 5. The CDR3 nucleotides read TGCGCCAGCAGCTTAGATCTAGCGGGAGGGTCAGATACGCAGTATTTT. Its translation is CASSLDLAGGSDTQYF.

This clone has just a few counts. The chain links TRBV6-5 to TRBJ2-3, with 8 positions matching TRBD1. The V segment lost 4 bases and the J segment 4 bases; nucleotides outside the gene matches: 4. The CDR3 spans 14 residues. Per germline, CDR1 MNHEY and CDR2 SVGAGI. CDR3 residues: CASSSRTGSDTQYF. CDR3 bases: TGTGCCAGCAGTTCAAGGACAGGGTCAGATACGCAGTATTTT.

The sample holds a few counts of this clone. J is TRBJ2-7 and V is TRBV18, with 7 bases lining up with TRBD2. The trim removed 4 bases at V and 7 bases at J, leaving 13 bases unmatched. The CDR3 sequence is 15 residues long. Per germline, CDR1 KGHSH and CDR2 LQKENI. The CDR3 nucleotides read TGTGCCAGCTCACTTGAGCGCGCGGGAGCTGGGGAGCAGTACTTC. Encoded protein: CASSLERAGAGEQYF.

This rearrangement joins TRBV19 to TRBJ2-1, with no clear D. The CDR3 consists of 13 residues. The V and J ends lost 8 bases and 6 bases respectively, with 14 bases between them. Germline V gene sequence: CDR1 LNHDA, CDR2 SQIVND (reference sequence). CDR3 DNA sequence: TGTGCCAGTCCCACGGAAGCTGGCAATGAGCAGTTCTTC. It is translated as CASPTEAGNEQFF.

This clone appeared a few times. The chain uses TRBV27 and TRBJ2-1; possible D gene TRBD1, 5 bases. Germline V lookup: CDR1 MNHEY, CDR2 SMNVEV (reference sequence). The ends were cut back, 8 bases at V and 3 bases at J, with 5 bases in the middle. The CDR3 sequence is 11 residues long. CDR3 in amino acids: CASGHYNEQFF. Here the CDR3 DNA reads TGTGCCAGCGGACACTACAATGAGCAGTTCTTC.

There are a few counts of this clone. The J gene is TRBJ1-1, the V gene TRBV28; maybe TRBD1 (5 bases). Germline V gene sequence: CDR1 MDHEN, CDR2 SYDVKM. V lost 4 bases and J lost 10, with 19 bases in between. The CDR3 is made up of 14 amino acids. CDR3 region: CASSYPGGPPGAFF. The CDR3 DNA sequence: TGTGCCAGCAGTTACCCGGGGGGTCCTCCCGGAGCTTTCTTT.

Comments on this clone: Different DNA sequences within this sample yield the same CDR3. The rearrangement links TRBV5-1 to TRBJ2-7; 8 nucleotides match TRBD1. CDR1 SGHRS and CDR2 YFSETQ come from the germline V gene. With 0 bases clipped from V and 5 bases from J, the junction kept 1 base outside the gene matches. This CDR3 has 13 amino acids. Written as DNA, the CDR3 is TGCGCCAGCAGCTTGGCGACAGGGGACGAGCAGTACTTC. This translates into CASSLATGDEQYF.

This clone was counted between two and nine times. The chain employs TRBV6-5 and TRBJ2-7; 7 bases map to TRBD1. V was clipped by 5 bases and J by 1 base; unmatched bases: 5. Germline V gene data show CDR1 as MNHEY and CDR2 as SVGAGI. This CDR3 has 14 residues. CDR3 in DNA: TGTGCCAGCAGTGAAGGGGGCCTTTCCTACGAGCAGTACTTC. Translation: CASSEGGLSYEQYF.

This clone was seen more than once but under ten times. This chain links TRBV7-2 with TRBJ2-3; D ambiguous. Germline V gene sequence: CDR1 SGHTA, CDR2 FQGNSA. The length of the CDR3 is 13 residues. V lost 5 bases and J 5 bases, leaving 11 bases between the germline ends. The CDR3 DNA is TGTGCCAGCAGCCTTAATAGGCGAGATACGCAGTATTTT. Protein: CASSLNRRDTQYF.

This clone showed up just a few times. This specimen includes other DNA sequences encoding the same CDR3. The chain has TRBV7-9 and TRBJ1-1; 7 nucleotides agree with TRBD1. CDR3 length equals 14 residues. Germline values: CDR1 SEHNR, CDR2 FQNEAQ (reference sequence). After removal of 3 bases from V and 0 bases from J, the junction contained 1 base not matched to a gene. CDR3 protein: CASSLGQLNTEAFF. CDR3 bases: TGTGCCAGCAGCTTGGGACAGTTGAACACTGAAGCTTTCTTT.

This clone came up a few times. The genes are TRBV15 and TRBJ1-3; a possible D gene is TRBD1 (6 bases). Trimming cost V 5 bases and J 4 bases, with 18 bases left between them. The length of the CDR3 is 16 residues. CDR1 LNHNV and CDR2 YYDKDF come from the germline V gene (reference sequence). The CDR3 region is CATSRNTRGLGNTIYF. For the CDR3, the DNA is TGTGCCACCAGCCGGAATACCAGGGGTTTGGGAAACACCATATATTTT.

This clone was observed a handful of times. The chain recombines TRBV7-8 with TRBJ1-1; D is unresolved. Trimming cost V 0 bases and J 3 bases, with 11 bases left between them. In germline, CDR1 is SGHVS, CDR2 FQNEAQ. The CDR3 spans 15 residues. CDR3 protein: CASSLAPHDYTEAFF. The CDR3 DNA is TGTGCCAGCAGCTTAGCCCCACACGATTACACTGAAGCTTTCTTT.

The chain couples TRBV11-2 to TRBJ1-1; weak D call: TRBD1 (5 bases). V lost 5 bases and J lost 0, with 13 bases in between. The CDR3 is 15 amino acids. Germline CDR1 SGHAT, CDR2 FQNNGV. The CDR3 reads CASSDPHRMNTEAFF. The CDR3 coding sequence is TGTGCCAGCAGCGATCCGCACAGGATGAACACTGAAGCTTTCTTT.

This clone was observed a few times. The J gene is TRBJ2-1, the V gene TRBV7-2; TRBD1 or TRBD2 may be the D gene (5 bases each). Germline V CDR1 and CDR2: SGHTA, FQGNSA. The CDR3 contains 16 residues. The V gene lost 0 bases and the J gene lost 9 bases, with 18 bases spanning the gap. CDR3 nucleotides: TGTGCCAGCAGCTTAGCCCGGCAAATCCCAGGGAGTGAGCAGTTCTTC. Translating gives CASSLARQIPGSEQFF.

The chain uses TRBV5-1 and TRBJ2-6; D may be TRBD1 or TRBD2 (5 bases each). The V gene lost 3 bases and the J gene lost 2 bases, with 9 bases spanning the gap. The V gene's germline CDR1 is SGHRS and CDR2 YFSETQ. The CDR3 is made up of 15 amino acids. The chain's CDR3 is CASSWGNPGANVLTF. Written as DNA, the CDR3 is TGCGCCAGCAGCTGGGGGAACCCTGGGGCCAACGTCCTGACTTTC.

This chain joins TRBV10-3 and TRBJ2-3, with D tentatively TRBD1 or TRBD2 (5 bases each). V was clipped by 0 bases and J by 8 bases, with 12 bases between them. The CDR3 contains 14 residues. Germline-derived CDR1 and CDR2 are ENHRY and SYGVKD. The CDR3 is CAISESGTSGTQYF. In DNA form, the CDR3 reads TGTGCCATCAGTGAGTCGGGGACGTCCGGTACGCAGTATTTT.

This chain uses TRBV7-6 with TRBJ1-5; unclear D gene. In germline, CDR1 is SGHVS, CDR2 FNYEAQ. The CDR3 runs 17 residues. Trimming left V 4 bases short and J 0 bases short, with 16 bases between. The CDR3 region has the DNA TGTGCCAGCAGCTACCAGGTTCAGATAGATAGCAATCAGCCCCAGCATTTT. Its protein product is CASSYQVQIDSNQPQHF. The full variable domain, completed using reference TRBV7-6 and TRBJ1-5, is GAGVSQSPRYKVTKRGQDVALRCDPISGHVSLYWYRQALGQGPEFLTYFNYEAQQDKSGLPNDRFSAERPEGSISTLTIQRTEQRDSAMYRCASSYQVQIDSNQPQHFGDGTRLSIL.

Only a few counts were recorded for this clone. The V gene is TRBV7-2, the J gene TRBJ2-3; D may be TRBD2 (7 bases). With 4 bases removed from V and 2 bases from J, the gap between germline ends came to 19 bases. The germline V gene has CDR1 SGHTA and CDR2 FQGNSA. The CDR3 is 17 residues long. The CDR3 loop is CASSSRGRGRVTDTQYF. The DNA of the CDR3 is TGTGCCAGCAGCTCCCGCGGGCGGGGGCGTGTCACAGATACGCAGTATTTT.

This chain connects TRBV7-2 to TRBJ2-5; 7 nucleotides match TRBD2. V shed 1 base and J 4 bases; nucleotides not matched to a gene: 6. The CDR3 covers 15 residues. The germline CDR1 and CDR2 sequences are SGHTA and FQGNSA. The CDR3 here is CASSLVQAGRETQYF. The DNA for the CDR3 is TGTGCCAGCAGCTTAGTTCAAGCGGGAAGAGAGACCCAGTACTTC.

In this sample, this clone turned up a few times. V is TRBV6-5 and J is TRBJ1-1, with D possibly TRBD1 on 6 matching bases. V lost 6 bases and J lost 5, with 13 bases in between. Germline CDR1 reads MNHEY; CDR2 reads SVGAGI. This CDR3 is built from 13 residues. This CDR3 reads CASSLTRGTEAFF. CDR3 nucleotide sequence: TGTGCCAGCAGCCTTACGAGGGGGACTGAAGCTTTCTTT.

This clone was observed a few times. The chain employs TRBV2 and TRBJ2-3; 8 nucleotides align to TRBD2. The CDR3 spans 15 residues. The germline V gene has CDR1 SNHLY and CDR2 FYNNEI. After removal of 2 bases from V and 4 bases from J, the junction contained 5 bases not matched to a gene. The CDR3: CASSESSGSADTQYF. CDR3 nucleotides: TGTGCCAGCAGTGAATCCAGCGGGAGTGCAGATACGCAGTATTTT.

The V and J genes are TRBV28 and TRBJ2-1; 10 bases map to TRBD2. Germline values: CDR1 MDHEN, CDR2 SYDVKM. V lost 6 bases to trimming and J lost 0 bases; unmatched junction nucleotides: 2. The CDR3 runs to 15 residues. As DNA, the CDR3 is TGTGCCAGCAGAGAGCGGGAGGGCTCCTACAATGAGCAGTTCTTC. Amino acid sequence: CASREREGSYNEQFF.

The chain combines TRBV18 with TRBJ2-7; tentatively, D is TRBD2 (5 bases). CDR1 KGHSH and CDR2 LQKENI come from the germline V gene. The CDR3 has 14 amino acids. Deletions cut 0 bases from V and 3 bases from J, with 9 bases between. The CDR3 nucleotides are TGTGCCAGCTCACCACCGTCGGGGTACTACGAGCAGTACTTC. Amino acid sequence: CASSPPSGYYEQYF.

This clone turned up a few times. This rearrangement joins TRBV7-3 to TRBJ2-4; 7 nucleotides align to TRBD1. The CDR3 extends over 17 amino acids. From germline, CDR1 is SGHTA and CDR2 FQGTGA. After removal of 8 bases from V and 3 bases from J, the junction contained 16 bases not matched to a gene. DNA of the CDR3: TGTGCCAGCCCTAACCGACGCACAGGGGCAGTCAAAAACATTCAGTACTTC. It codes for CASPNRRTGAVKNIQYF.

This clone was counted only a few times. At one boundary the junction diverges from the germline segment, which might be a read error. The rearrangement uses TRBV7-2 and TRBJ2-1, with D perhaps TRBD2 (6 bases). Germline values: CDR1 SGHTA, CDR2 FQGNSA. The CDR3 loop spans 18 amino acids. The CDR3: CASSLQGVRDFRSVEEFF. DNA for the CDR3: TGTGCCAGCAGCTTACAAGGGGTCCGGGACTTCCGCTCAGTTGAGGAGTTCTTC.